These 9 T cell receptor beta chains originate from one sample sequenced in a study of CD8+ T cells in alopecia areata. RNA, once extracted, was reverse transcribed into cDNA for use as the sequencing template. Profiled with immunoSEQ multiplex PCR; TCRdb holds only in-frame clones, not every one. The data show about 150,000 clones, 75% to 90% seen once. The sample consisted of CD8+ T cells sorted from blood, taken at week 0. The source of these receptors is a human donor with alopecia areata.

In the case of this clone: An end of the junction does not agree with germline; a read error may underlie this. This chain connects TRBV6-5 to TRBJ2-5, with 10 bases aligning to TRBD1. Judging by the DNA end, TRBJ2-7 fits better; the J call may be wrong. The CDR3 runs to 15 residues. The V gene's germline CDR1 is MNHEY and CDR2 SVGAGI. The CDR3 nucleotides are TGTGCCAGCAGCTACTTGGGGACAGGGGATCCCGAGCAGTACTTC. Its protein product is CASSYLGTGDPEQYF.

This chain uses TRBV27 with TRBJ2-7, with TRBD1 as a possible D gene (5 bases). Germline V gene lookup returns CDR1 MNHEY and CDR2 SMNVEV (reference sequence). The CDR3 consists of 14 residues. V lost 2 bases and J lost 4, with 12 bases in between. The CDR3 bases are TGTGCCAGCAGTTTAGGGTACAGGATTTACGAGCAGTACTTC. Its protein product is CASSLGYRIYEQYF.

DNA of the CDR3: TGTGCCAGCGGGCGATACATGAACACTGAAGCTTTCTTT. Translation: CASGRYMNTEAFF. The chain recombines TRBV27 with TRBJ1-1; D call uncertain. V lost 8 bases and J 0 bases, leaving 10 bases between the germline ends. This CDR3 region has 13 residues. Germline V lookup: CDR1 MNHEY, CDR2 SMNVEV (reference sequence).

The chain carries TRBV2 and TRBJ2-7, with 7 nucleotides matching TRBD2. Germline V gene lookup returns CDR1 SNHLY and CDR2 FYNNEI. Trimming removed 7 bases from V and 2 bases from J; junction bases left unmatched: 5. The CDR3 covers 13 residues. CDR3 nucleotide sequence: TGTGCCAGCATGGCAGGGACTACCTACGAGCAGTACTTC. Protein: CASMAGTTYEQYF.

This clone was seen only once. The chain couples TRBV18 to TRBJ1-1, with 12 bases lining up with TRBD1. CDR3 length: 16 amino acids. V was clipped by 6 bases and J by 3 bases; unmatched bases: 8. CDR1 and CDR2 from the germline V gene are KGHSH and LQKENI. The CDR3 DNA follows: TGTGCCAGCTCCCTCGGGACAGGGGGCTTGGACACTGAAGCTTTCTTT. It is translated as CASSLGTGGLDTEAFF.

The V gene is TRBV6-5, the J gene TRBJ2-2; D not resolved. Germline V lookup: CDR1 MNHEY, CDR2 SVGAGI. The CDR3 runs 15 residues. V was trimmed by 0 bases and J by 1 base, leaving 6 bases between them. The CDR3 spells CASSYSSLNTGELFF. In DNA form, the CDR3 reads TGTGCCAGCAGTTACTCAAGTTTGAACACCGGGGAGCTGTTTTTT.

There are a few counts of this clone. The J gene is TRBJ2-6, the V gene TRBV5-1, with D perhaps TRBD1 (6 bases). V dropped 4 bases and J dropped 1 base, with 9 bases sitting between them. Germline-derived CDR1 and CDR2 are SGHRS and YFSETQ. This CDR3 is built from 15 residues. The DNA for the CDR3 is TGCGCCAGCAGCCAGGGGCTTTCTGGGGCCAACGTCCTGACTTTC. Translated: CASSQGLSGANVLTF.

The chain is built from TRBV28 and TRBJ2-7, with 8 bases fitting TRBD1. V shed 3 bases, J shed 7 bases, and the junction held 5 bases outside the gene matches. There are 13 residues in the CDR3. CDR1 MDHEN and CDR2 SYDVKM come from the germline V gene. CDR3 in DNA: TGTGCCAGCAGTTTGCAGGGGGCGGCGGAGCAGTACTTC. As protein: CASSLQGAAEQYF. The variable domain in full, with the rest retrieved from reference TRBV28 and TRBJ2-7, is DVKVTQSSRYLVKRTGEKVFLECVQDMDHENMFWYRQDPGLGLRLIYFSYDVKMKEKGDIPEGYSVSREKKERFSLILESASTNQTSMYLCASSLQGAAEQYFGPGTRLTVT.

This chain connects TRBV30 to TRBJ2-7, with D unclear. The CDR3 has 11 amino acids. V lost 0 bases, J lost 7 bases, and 7 bases lay in between. Germline values: CDR1 GTSNPN, CDR2 SVGIG (reference sequence). The CDR3 region has the DNA TGTGCCTGGAGTGTAGTTGAAGAGCAGTACTTC. Protein: CAWSVVEEQYF.